The 18 T cell receptor beta chains reported below all come from one sample, sequenced in a study of low-dose radiotherapy and immunotherapy resistance in tumors. Primers used for first-strand cDNA, a TRAV- and TRBV-specific set, covered both alpha and beta chains. Over roughly 19 PCR cycles, TCRs were amplified from a constant-region primer and V-primer adapter. TCRdb fed the reads into MiXCR, producing one record per CDR3 protein. This sample yields around 80,000 distinct CDR3 sequences, of which around a sixth are seen a single time; approximately 1.3% belongs to the top ten. Time point in this sample: after trial treatment. The treatment: LDRT plus nivolumab, ipilimumab, low-dose cyclophosphamide and aspirin (RACIN trial). This sample comprised PBMCs, obtained after low-dose radiotherapy plus immunotherapy. The receptors derive from a male donor with prostate cancer.

This clonotype was detected ten times or more. The CDR3 coding sequence is TGCAGCGTTGGCAGGGCCGACAATCAGCCCCAGCATTTT. It codes for CSVGRADNQPQHF. The V and J genes are TRBV29-1 and TRBJ1-5, with a weak D call TRBD1 (5 bases). The CDR3 is made up of 13 amino acids. Trimming left V 4 bases short and J 3 bases short, with 10 bases between. The germline CDR1 and CDR2 sequences are SQVTM and ANQGSEA.

Notes on this clonotype: This likely stems from a read error, as it lies one base from a far larger clone. J is TRBJ2-7 and V is TRBV26; no check of the table's D call, TRBD2, against the DNA was made. TRBV26 is termed a pseudogene. The length of the CDR3 is 14 residues. The DNA for the CDR3 is TGTGCCAGCAAGAGGTCTAGCGGGGTGAGTGAGCAGTACTTC. Translation: CASKRSSGVSEQYF.

This clonotype came up many times. This chain links TRBV19 with TRBJ1-5; D remains unclear. The CDR3 consists of 15 residues. Between the trimmed V and J ends, which lost 5 bases and 1 base, there was a span of 12 bases. Looked up from germline, CDR1 is LNHDA and CDR2 is SQIVND (reference sequence). DNA for the CDR3: TGTGCCAGTAGTGTGACGGCCCTGAGCAATCAGCCCCAGCATTTT. Residues: CASSVTALSNQPQHF.

This clonotype was detected many times. This chain links TRBV9 with TRBJ1-5, with D possibly TRBD1 on 6 matching bases. V was cut by 2 bases and J by 4 bases, with 16 bases left in between. This CDR3 has 16 residues. CDR1 and CDR2 from the germline V gene are SGDLS and YYNGEE. As DNA, the CDR3 is TGTGCCAGCAGCGTTGGGAGTGGGGGCGCGAATCAGCCCCAGCATTTT. It is translated as CASSVGSGGANQPQHF.

As concerns this clonotype: One base separates it from a far larger clone, so it is likely a read error. V usage is TRBV7-3 and J usage is TRBJ1-3; 8 nucleotides line up with TRBD1. Germline V CDR1 and CDR2: SGHTA, FQGTGA. CDR3 length: 14 residues. V was clipped by 5 bases and J by 4 bases; unmatched bases: 4. This CDR3 reads CASSRGTGGNTIYF. The CDR3 region has the DNA TGTGCCAGCAGCCGGGGGACAGGAGGAAACACCATATATTTT. Full variable domain (rest looked up from reference TRBV7-3 and TRBJ1-3): GAGVSQTPSNKVTEKGKYVELRCDPISGHTALYWYRQSLGQGPEFLIYFQGTGAADDSGLPNDRFFAVRPEGSVSTLKIQRTERGDSAVYLCASSRGTGGNTIYFGEGSWLTVV.

This clonotype occurred many times. The chain joins TRBV28 to TRBJ2-5; 7 bases align to TRBD1. The CDR3 totals 13 residues. Germline V gene data show CDR1 as MDHEN and CDR2 as SYDVKM. Trimming removed 6 bases from V and 6 bases from J; junction bases left unmatched: 7. CDR3 loop: CASSETGSKTQYF. Here the CDR3 DNA reads TGTGCCAGCAGCGAGACAGGGTCCAAGACCCAGTACTTC. Variable domain in full (rest from reference TRBV28 and TRBJ2-5): DVKVTQSSRYLVKRTGEKVFLECVQDMDHENMFWYRQDPGLGLRLIYFSYDVKMKEKGDIPEGYSVSREKKERFSLILESASTNQTSMYLCASSETGSKTQYFGPGTRLLVL.

This clonotype was counted ten times or more. The chain employs TRBV7-2 and TRBJ2-5; unclear D gene. The V and J ends lost 5 bases and 9 bases respectively, with 10 bases between them. The CDR3 length is 11 residues. Germline V gene lookup returns CDR1 SGHTA and CDR2 FQGNSA. The chain's CDR3 is CASSPRRAQYF. The CDR3 DNA sequence: TGTGCCAGCAGCCCCCGCCGGGCCCAGTACTTC.

This clonotype was found many times. The V gene is TRBV29-1, the J gene TRBJ1-1; possible D gene TRBD1, 5 bases. Germline CDR1 and CDR2: SQVTM and ANQGSEA. The CDR3 length is 11 residues. Trimming pared 5 bases from V and 3 bases from J, leaving 7 bases between. The CDR3 reads CSVRGDTEAFF. In DNA, the CDR3 is TGCAGCGTTAGGGGAGACACTGAAGCTTTCTTT.

In the case of this clonotype: This likely traces to a read error, being one base from a far larger clone. The chain is built from TRBV7-2 and TRBJ2-2; TRBD2 agrees at 9 bases. The J segment lost 6 bases and the V segment lost 8 bases, leaving 10 bases of the junction unmatched. Germline-derived CDR1 and CDR2 are SGHTA and FQGNSA. The CDR3 totals 15 residues. The CDR3 protein is CASSGGTSTSGELFF. In nucleotides, the CDR3 is TGTGCCAGCTCGGGGGGGACTAGCACATCCGGGGAGCTGTTTTTT.

This clonotype was recorded at least ten times. This sequence joins TRBV12-3 or TRBV12-4 and TRBJ2-2, with no clear D. CDR3 length: 15 residues. V was trimmed by 3 bases and J by 6 bases, leaving 14 bases between them. CDR3 DNA: TGTGCCAGCAGTTTCACCTTGTTGAGGCCCGGGGAGCTGTTTTTT. Amino acid sequence: CASSFTLLRPGELFF.

This clonotype appeared many times. This chain uses TRBV5-4 with TRBJ1-2; 9 bases match TRBD1. The CDR3 sequence is 15 residues long. V gave up 4 bases and J gave up 3 bases; unmatched junction bases: 7. Germline V gene data show CDR1 as SGHNT and CDR2 as YYREEE (reference sequence). Here the CDR3 reads CASSPGQGYDYGYTF. The CDR3 DNA sequence: TGTGCCAGCAGCCCGGGACAGGGTTATGACTATGGCTACACCTTC. The entire variable domain, with the rest obtained from reference TRBV5-4 and TRBJ1-2, is as follows: ETGVTQSPTHLIKTRGQQVTLRCSSQSGHNTVSWYQQALGQGPQFIFQYYREEENGRGNFPPRFSGLQFPNYSSELNVNALELDDSALYLCASSPGQGYDYGYTFGSGTRLTVV.

This clonotype was counted ten times or more. The gene calls are TRBV7-9 and TRBJ1-1; maybe TRBD1 (5 bases). Per germline, CDR1 SEHNR and CDR2 FQNEAQ (reference sequence). Trimming pared 2 bases from V and 5 bases from J, leaving 9 bases between. CDR3 size: 13 residues. This CDR3 is CASSLRGGTEAFF. The CDR3 DNA is TGTGCCAGCAGCTTAAGGGGAGGAACTGAAGCTTTCTTT.

In DNA form, the CDR3 reads TGTGCCTCACCTAGGGGACTAGCGGTAAACGAGCAGTACTTC. This gives the protein CASPRGLAVNEQYF. The V call is TRBV30, the J call TRBJ2-7; 11 nucleotides agree with TRBD2. Germline CDR1 is GTSNPN and CDR2 is SVGIG (reference sequence). Trimming removed 7 bases from V and 5 bases from J; junction bases left unmatched: 10. This CDR3 is built from 14 residues.

There are many counts of this clonotype. The chain couples TRBV4-3 to TRBJ2-1; D may be TRBD1 or TRBD2 (6 bases each). Trimming stripped 3 bases from V and 7 bases from J, with 19 bases between. Germline CDR1 reads LGHNA; CDR2 reads YSLEER. The CDR3 spans 16 residues. This chain's CDR3 is CASSHGKGGTFNEQFF. The CDR3 DNA is TGCGCCAGCAGCCATGGCAAAGGGGGGACTTTTAATGAGCAGTTCTTC.

As for this clonotype: Only one base separates this from a far larger clonotype, so it likely reflects a read error. V gene TRBV28 combines with J gene TRBJ2-7; TRBD1 is a possible D gene (5 bases). In germline, CDR1 is MDHEN, CDR2 SYDVKM. This CDR3 contains 14 residues. Trimming shortened V by 2 bases and J by 7 bases, and 15 bases separated the two germline ends. Here the CDR3 reads CASSLLGAYNEQYF. The DNA of the CDR3 is TGTGCCAGCAGTTTACTAGGGGCCTACAATGAGCAGTACTTC.

The table lists this clonotype with many counts. This chain uses TRBV10-3 with TRBJ2-5; 7 nucleotides align to TRBD1. Losses at the gene ends were 4 bases for V and 3 bases for J; bases not matched to a gene: 2. CDR3 length: 13 amino acids. Germline V gene lookup returns CDR1 ENHRY and CDR2 SYGVKD. CDR3: CAISGTGEETQYF. CDR3 DNA: TGTGCCATCAGTGGGACAGGAGAAGAGACCCAGTACTTC.

This clonotype was seen repeatedly, ten times or more. The chain is built from TRBV9 and TRBJ2-1; 7 bases map to TRBD1. There are 16 residues in the CDR3. Per the germline V gene, CDR1 is SGDLS and CDR2 is YYNGEE. V lost 5 bases to trimming and J lost 0 bases; unmatched junction nucleotides: 8. The CDR3 loop is CASSLQGSGSYNEQFF. In DNA form, the CDR3 reads TGTGCCAGCAGTTTACAGGGGTCTGGCTCCTACAATGAGCAGTTCTTC.

Many counts were recorded for this clonotype. The chain couples TRBV14 to TRBJ2-1; 9 bases are a match to TRBD1. V was pared by 2 bases and J by 7 bases, with 6 bases of the junction left unmatched. CDR1 is SGHDN, CDR2 FVKESK, per germline. The CDR3 is made up of 15 amino acids. Here the CDR3 reads CASSQLPGTGNEQFF. In DNA, the CDR3 is TGTGCCAGCAGCCAACTTCCCGGGACAGGGAATGAGCAGTTCTTC.